Listed below are T cell receptor beta chains from one sample, sequenced in a study of CD8 T cells in ankylosing spondylitis. TCRdb re-derived calls from the 5' RACE reads in MiXCR, one entry per CDR3 protein. The sample carries 75,000 to 95,000 distinct CDR3 sequences, around 8.5% recorded once. The sequencing sample was made of blood, either unsorted or a sorted T cell fraction (not recorded which). These receptors came from a male donor with ankylosing spondylitis. Each CDR3 is given with its conserved first and last residue. A D gene is named only where the DNA matches it firmly. A clone size is listed for some rows: how often the clone was seen (once, few, many), or a class if it is expanded.

V gene: TRBV9; clone size: few; J gene: TRBJ2-1; D gene: TRBD2; CDR3 protein: CASSVELAGEVEQFF; CDR3 DNA: TGTGCCAGCAGCGTAGAGCTAGCGGGAGAGGTTGAGCAGTTCTTC
V gene: TRBV4-2; clone size: many; J gene: TRBJ1-2; D gene: TRBD1; CDR3 protein: CASSHWDRVSLSNYGYTF; CDR3 DNA: TGTGCCAGCAGCCATTGGGACAGGGTGTCGTTGTCTAACTATGGCTACACCTTC
V gene: TRBV2; clone size: -; J gene: TRBJ1-2; D gene: TRBD1; CDR3 protein: CAFSPSGQGRRAFGYTF; CDR3 DNA: TGTGCCTTCAGCCCGTCGGGACAGGGAAGGCGAGCATTTGGCTACACCTTC
V gene: TRBV11-3; clone size: few; J gene: TRBJ2-5; D gene: TRBD2; CDR3 protein: CASSSPGEGLGETQYF; CDR3 DNA: TGTGCCAGCAGCTCACCGGGGGAGGGCCTAGGAGAGACCCAGTACTTC
V gene: TRBV13; clone size: -; J gene: TRBJ2-2; D gene: -; CDR3 protein: CASSVPGIGSANTGELFF; CDR3 DNA: TGTGCCAGCAGCGTCCCCGGCATTGGTTCGGCGAACACCGGGGAGCTGTTTTTT
V gene: TRBV28; clone size: many; J gene: TRBJ2-2; D gene: TRBD1; CDR3 protein: CASKQGAKDTGELFF; CDR3 DNA: TGTGCCAGCAAACAGGGGGCGAAAGACACCGGGGAGCTGTTTTTT
V gene: TRBV5-4; clone size: many; J gene: TRBJ1-2; D gene: -; CDR3 protein: CASSPETGYGYTF; CDR3 DNA: TGTGCCAGCAGCCCAGAGACAGGCTATGGCTACACCTTC
V gene: TRBV27; clone size: few; J gene: TRBJ2-1; D gene: TRBD2; CDR3 protein: CASSLLPSGIDEKQFF; CDR3 DNA: TGTGCCAGCAGTTTATTGCCCAGCGGGATTGATGAGAAGCAGTTCTTC
V gene: TRBV28; clone size: -; J gene: TRBJ2-5; D gene: -; CDR3 protein: CASSFVQGFETQYF; CDR3 DNA: TGTGCCAGCAGTTTCGTACAGGGCTTTGAGACCCAGTACTTC
V gene: TRBV7-9; clone size: many; J gene: TRBJ1-1; D gene: -; CDR3 protein: CASSPWGTEAFF; CDR3 DNA: TGTGCCAGCAGCCCCTGGGGGACTGAAGCTTTCTTT
V gene: TRBV9; clone size: many; J gene: TRBJ2-1; D gene: TRBD2; CDR3 protein: CASSAPSGRYNEQFF; CDR3 DNA: TGTGCCAGCAGCGCTCCTAGCGGGAGGTACAATGAGCAGTTCTTC